Included here is one T cell receptor (beta chain) sequence, with context. Produced via immunoSEQ multiplex PCR; TCRdb's table is partial and in-frame only. Of roughly 150,000 clones listed, 76% were seen once; the top ten hold more than 3%. The sample belongs to a study of blood T cell repertoires in COVID-19. The CDR3 spans 17 residues. The ends lost 0 bases at V and 4 bases at J; junction bases unmatched: 12. The germline V gene has CDR1 SGHRS and CDR2 YFSETQ. The receptor comes from a woman older than 75 with acute or convalescent COVID-19. The specimen was peripheral blood. This rearrangement joins TRBV5-1 to TRBJ2-5, with TRBD2 identical over 7 bases. The CDR3 nucleotides read TGCGCCAGCAGCTTGGCAGCTGGGACTACTCTTCCAGAGACCCAGTACTTC. This sequence encodes CASSLAAGTTLPETQYF.